This record covers a single T cell receptor (beta chain). Its matching antigen is unknown. Nominally healthy donors provided the samples, though records likely missed some immune exposures. This sample was taken from a study of cytomegalovirus exposure and HLA in healthy donors. The PCR had 60 Vbeta and 13 Jbeta primers. Method: immunoSEQ multiplex PCR; TCRdb's copy keeps in-frame clones and lacks some. The sample includes some 110,000 clones, around 71% of them seen just once. Study findings and constraints: Many donors carried some public TCRs, although rarity characterized most TCR sequences. In a later analysis, a missense DCLRE1C variant was linked to TCR beta V- and J-gene trimming. Sequences of the TCR beta chain were said to predict the HLA-A and HLA-B alleles of most subjects accurately.

The TCR sequence derives from a boy aged 5-17 years in good health and CMV-seronegative. Sequenced sample: PBMCs.

For the CDR3, the DNA is TGTGCCAGCAGCACAGGGGCCGTGAACACTGAAGCTTTCTTT. Residues: CASSTGAVNTEAFF. V usage is TRBV5-5 and J usage is TRBJ1-1; 7 bases fit TRBD1. V shed 4 bases and J 0 bases; nucleotides not matched to a gene: 3. This CDR3 contains 14 residues. The V gene's germline CDR1 is SGHKS and CDR2 YYEKEE (reference sequence).